This TCR beta chain is from a study of blood T cell repertoires in COVID-19. Study overall: The United States, Italy and Spain supplied acute and convalescent COVID-19 samples. PBMCs, B-cell-depleted T cells, or T cells provided the cDNA or gDNA that made up the material.

In the source study's methods: Quantification of nucleated cells was approximated via reference gene primer amplification. Here immunoSEQ multiplex PCR was the method, and the copy in TCRdb shows in-frame clones only, minus some. Clonal size and the V and J genes are those of that table, whereas D and trimming came from the DNA. The table has about 240,000 clones, around 86% seen once; the top ten hold approximately 7.2%. Germline CDR1 is SGHDN and CDR2 is FVKESK. This CDR3 is 14 amino acids long. V was clipped by 2 bases and J by 7 bases, with 14 bases between them. This sequence was found in a woman in her sixties or seventies with active or convalescent COVID-19. The sample consisted of peripheral blood. The chain recombines TRBV14 with TRBJ1-2; D might be TRBD1 (5 bases). The CDR3: CASSQRLQAPGYTF. CDR3 DNA sequence: TGTGCCAGCAGCCAAAGGTTACAGGCTCCTGGCTACACCTTC.